The 14 T cell receptor beta chains given below trace back to one sample, sequenced in a study of patients and donors after allogeneic stem cell transplantation. TCRdb re-called the RT-PCR reads through MiXCR, storing one row per CDR3 protein. The sample has hundreds of thousands of distinct CDR3 sequences; over 12% are singletons. The source material was blood, either unsorted or a sorted T cell fraction (not recorded which). These receptors all come from a human donor who was either an allogeneic HSCT recipient or a stem cell or donor lymphocyte infusion donor (not recorded which). It is not recorded whose cells these are; they may come from a transplant donor.

The chain joins TRBV20-1 to TRBJ2-3; D may be TRBD2 (5 bases). The germline gives CDR1 DFQATT, CDR2 SNEGSKA (reference sequence). The V end lost 6 bases, the J end lost 6 bases, and 25 bases lay between the germline ends. This CDR3 region has 16 residues. CDR3 amino acids: CSAYNDGKGVRDTQYF. The CDR3 nucleotides are TGCAGTGCCTACAACGACGGGAAGGGAGTAAGGGATACGCAGTATTTT.

This clonotype appeared many times. V gene TRBV6-5 combines with J gene TRBJ2-2; a possible D gene is TRBD1 (5 bases). The CDR3 spans 19 residues. V was pared by 2 bases and J by 0 bases, with 19 bases between. Germline-derived CDR1 and CDR2 are MNHEY and SVGAGI. CDR3 protein: CASSYLPGNRFSNTGELFF. The CDR3 DNA reads TGTGCCAGCAGTTACCTGCCCGGTAACAGGTTCTCGAACACCGGGGAGCTGTTTTTT.

This clonotype has more than one count but fewer than ten. The chain couples TRBV7-3 to TRBJ2-5; TRBD2 agrees at 7 bases. The J segment lost 2 bases and the V segment lost 5 bases, leaving 8 bases of the junction unmatched. Per germline, CDR1 SGHTA and CDR2 FQGTGA. This CDR3 is 15 amino acids long. CDR3 DNA sequence: TGTGCCAGCAGCCTAGCGGTATCAACTCAAGAGACCCAGTACTTC. This encodes CASSLAVSTQETQYF.

Ten or more counts support this clonotype. The V call is TRBV5-1, the J call TRBJ2-3; D not certain. Germline-derived CDR1 and CDR2 are SGHRS and YFSETQ. The CDR3 loop spans 15 amino acids. Trimming left V 1 base short and J 7 bases short, with 16 bases between. The CDR3 loop reads CASSLSMRSTNTQYF. CDR3 DNA: TGCGCCAGCAGCTTGTCTATGAGATCCACGAATACGCAGTATTTT.

This clonotype came up many times. V is TRBV10-3 and J is TRBJ2-1; the D gene could be TRBD1 or TRBD2 (7 bases each). V was trimmed by 7 bases and J by 6 bases, leaving 25 bases between them. This CDR3 is built from 17 residues. Germline CDR1 and CDR2: ENHRY and SYGVKD. The CDR3 reads CAITRQGPGLVSNEQFF. CDR3 DNA sequence: TGTGCCATCACCAGACAGGGTCCCGGACTAGTCTCCAATGAGCAGTTCTTC.

The chain uses TRBV5-1 and TRBJ2-3; 9 bases match TRBD2. Losses at the gene ends were 0 bases for V and 5 bases for J; bases not matched to a gene: 4. The CDR3 length is 15 residues. Germline V CDR1 and CDR2: SGHRS, YFSETQ. The CDR3 loop is CASSLESGGRDTQYF. The CDR3 DNA reads TGCGCCAGCAGCTTGGAGAGCGGGGGGCGAGATACGCAGTATTTT.

Many counts were recorded for this clonotype. CDR3 in DNA: TGCGCCAGCAGTATACCCCCCCCAGGCAGGAGCTCCTACGAGCAGTACTTC. It encodes CASSIPPPGRSSYEQYF. This chain links TRBV5-1 with TRBJ2-7; no firm D call. The CDR3 contains 17 residues. V was clipped by 5 bases and J by 0 bases, with 21 bases between them. Germline loops: CDR1 SGHRS, CDR2 YFSETQ.

The chain joins TRBV6-1 to TRBJ1-4, with D hard to call. The CDR3 is made up of 14 amino acids. Looked up from germline, CDR1 is MNHNS and CDR2 is SASEGT. V lost 3 bases, J lost 4 bases, and 9 bases lay in between. CDR3 residues: CASSDRRVNEKLFF. The CDR3 DNA reads TGTGCCAGCAGTGACCGACGGGTTAATGAAAAACTGTTTTTT.

The rearrangement links TRBV5-5 to TRBJ1-5; tentative D call: TRBD1 (6 bases). V lost 0 bases and J 6 bases, leaving 16 bases between the germline ends. CDR3 size: 16 residues. In germline, CDR1 is SGHKS, CDR2 YYEKEE (reference sequence). CDR3 DNA: TGTGCCAGCAGCTTGGGGGGGCAGGGTGGCGGTCAGCCCCAGCATTTT. This translates into CASSLGGQGGGQPQHF.

This clonotype was counted many times. Here the CDR3 DNA reads TGTGCCAGCAAGCAGACAACAACTAATGAAAAACTGTTTTTT. Encoded protein: CASKQTTTNEKLFF. The gene calls are TRBV2 and TRBJ1-4; D gene uncertain. The germline gives CDR1 SNHLY, CDR2 FYNNEI. The CDR3 has 14 amino acids. Trimming stripped 7 bases from V and 0 bases from J, with 9 bases between.

This clonotype has ten or more counts. The J gene is TRBJ1-1, the V gene TRBV6-1, with 9 bases that match TRBD1. Looked up from germline, CDR1 is MNHNS and CDR2 is SASEGT. This CDR3 contains 15 residues. The junction had 7 bases not matched to a gene; V was cut back by 5 bases and J by 3 bases. CDR3: CASSQDRGRDTEAFF. As DNA, the CDR3 is TGTGCCAGCAGTCAGGACAGGGGCCGGGACACTGAAGCTTTCTTT.

This clonotype was detected ten times or more. The chain carries TRBV30 and TRBJ1-3, with a tentative D call TRBD1 (5 bases). V was cut by 1 base and J by 4 bases, with 14 bases left in between. This CDR3 has 15 amino acids. Germline CDR1 is GTSNPN and CDR2 is SVGIG (reference sequence). The DNA for the CDR3 is TGTGCCTGGAGTGAGCCGGGGGTTTGGGGAAACACCATATATTTT. Amino acid sequence: CAWSEPGVWGNTIYF.

This clonotype was observed a handful of times. J is TRBJ1-5 and V is TRBV12-3 or TRBV12-4; possibly TRBD1 for D (5 bases). The CDR3 contains 16 residues. The V end was cut by 2 bases, the J end by 0 bases, with 11 bases between. CDR3 DNA sequence: TGTGCCAGCAGTTTAAGCCGACAGTATAGCAATCAGCCCCAGCATTTT. It specifies CASSLSRQYSNQPQHF.

The J gene is TRBJ2-5, the V gene TRBV4-2, with 9 bases that match TRBD2. Germline V gene lookup returns CDR1 LGHNA and CDR2 YNFKEQ. The trim removed 4 bases at V and 1 base at J, leaving 7 bases unmatched. This CDR3 is 16 amino acids long. CDR3 bases: TGTGCCAGCAGCCGATCAGCGGGGGGCACCCAAGAGACCCAGTACTTC. Residues: CASSRSAGGTQETQYF.